The T cell receptor (beta chain) under discussion was sequenced for a study of blood T cell repertoires in COVID-19. V was shortened by 4 bases and J by 4 bases, with 15 bases between the two germline ends. CDR1 SGHRS and CDR2 YFSETQ come from the germline V gene. This CDR3 is 14 amino acids long. This table comes from immunoSEQ multiplex PCR, and its TCRdb copy is limited to in-frame clones, with some not included. Counted here are 63,000 or so clones, 80% to 85% occurring once; the ten biggest clones make up roughly 39%. This sequence was found in a human donor in a cohort sampled during active COVID-19. The J gene is TRBJ2-7, the V gene TRBV5-1; D possibly corresponds to TRBD2 (6 bases). Sequenced material: peripheral blood. The CDR3 reads CASSPRTKSYEQYF. CDR3 bases: TGCGCCAGCAGCCCCCGGACTAAATCGTACGAGCAGTACTTC.